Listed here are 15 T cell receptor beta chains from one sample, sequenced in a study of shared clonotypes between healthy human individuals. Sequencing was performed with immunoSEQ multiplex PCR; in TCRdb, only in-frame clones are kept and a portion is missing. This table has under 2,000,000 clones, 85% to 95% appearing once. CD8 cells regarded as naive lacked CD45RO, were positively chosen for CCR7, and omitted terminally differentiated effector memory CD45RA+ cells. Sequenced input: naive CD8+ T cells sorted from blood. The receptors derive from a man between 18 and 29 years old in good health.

In DNA form, the CDR3 reads TGTGCCAGCAGCTTACACAGCGGAAACTCCTACGAGCAGTACTTC. Translation gives CASSLHSGNSYEQYF. The V call is TRBV7-9, the J call TRBJ2-7, with D possibly being TRBD2 (5 bases). There are 15 residues in the CDR3. The germline CDR1 and CDR2 sequences are SEHNR and FQNEAQ (reference sequence). V was pared by 2 bases and J by 0 bases, with 11 bases between.

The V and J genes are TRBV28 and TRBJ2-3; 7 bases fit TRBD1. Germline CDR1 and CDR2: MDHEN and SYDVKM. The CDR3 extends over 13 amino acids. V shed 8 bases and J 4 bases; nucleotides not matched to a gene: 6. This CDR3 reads CASLQTGSDTQYF. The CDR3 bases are TGTGCCAGCCTTCAGACAGGGTCAGATACGCAGTATTTT.

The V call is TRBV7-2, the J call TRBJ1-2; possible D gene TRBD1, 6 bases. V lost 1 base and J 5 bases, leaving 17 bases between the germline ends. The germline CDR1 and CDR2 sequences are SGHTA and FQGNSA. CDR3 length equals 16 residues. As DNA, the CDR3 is TGTGCCAGCAGCTTAGTGGAAGCAGGGGCCTGGTATGGCTACACCTTC. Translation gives CASSLVEAGAWYGYTF.

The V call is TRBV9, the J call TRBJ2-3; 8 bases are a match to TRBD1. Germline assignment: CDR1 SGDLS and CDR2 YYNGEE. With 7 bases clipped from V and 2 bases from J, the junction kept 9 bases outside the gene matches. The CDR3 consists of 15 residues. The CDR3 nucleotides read TGTGCCAGCGGACGCAGGGGGCTGGACACAGATACGCAGTATTTT. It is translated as CASGRRGLDTDTQYF.

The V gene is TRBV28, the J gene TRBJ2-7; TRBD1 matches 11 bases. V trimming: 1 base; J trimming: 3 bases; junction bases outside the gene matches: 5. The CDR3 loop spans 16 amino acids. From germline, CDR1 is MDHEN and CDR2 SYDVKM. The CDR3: CASSLSLGQGDYEQYF. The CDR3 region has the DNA TGTGCCAGCAGTTTATCGTTGGGACAGGGGGACTACGAGCAGTACTTC.

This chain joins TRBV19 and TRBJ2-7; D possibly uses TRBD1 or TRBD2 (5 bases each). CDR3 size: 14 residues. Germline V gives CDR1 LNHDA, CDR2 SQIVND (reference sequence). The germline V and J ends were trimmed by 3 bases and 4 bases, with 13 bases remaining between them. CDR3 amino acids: CASSISGGGYEQYF. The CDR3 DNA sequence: TGTGCCAGTAGTATCAGTGGGGGTGGATACGAGCAGTACTTC.

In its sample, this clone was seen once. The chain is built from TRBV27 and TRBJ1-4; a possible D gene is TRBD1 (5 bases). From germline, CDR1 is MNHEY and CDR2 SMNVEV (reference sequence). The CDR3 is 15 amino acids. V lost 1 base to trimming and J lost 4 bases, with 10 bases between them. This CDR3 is CASSLWGGDNEKLFF. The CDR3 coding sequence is TGTGCCAGCAGTTTATGGGGCGGGGATAATGAAAAACTGTTTTTT. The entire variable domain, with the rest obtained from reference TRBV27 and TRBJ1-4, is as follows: EAQVTQNPRYLITVTGKKLTVTCSQNMNHEYMSWYRQDPGLGLRQIYYSMNVEVTDKGDVPEGYKVSRKEKRNFPLILESPSPNQTSLYFCASSLWGGDNEKLFFGSGTQLSVL.

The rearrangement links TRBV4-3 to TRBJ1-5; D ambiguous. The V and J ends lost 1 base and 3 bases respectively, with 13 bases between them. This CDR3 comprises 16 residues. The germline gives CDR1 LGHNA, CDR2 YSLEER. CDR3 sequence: CASSQGRSPLNQPQHF. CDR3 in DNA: TGCGCCAGCAGCCAAGGTAGGAGTCCGCTCAATCAGCCCCAGCATTTT.

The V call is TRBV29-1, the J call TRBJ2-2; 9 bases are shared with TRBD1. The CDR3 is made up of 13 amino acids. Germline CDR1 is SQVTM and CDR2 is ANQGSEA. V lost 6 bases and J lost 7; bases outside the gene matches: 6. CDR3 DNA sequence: TGCAGCGTCCTAACAGGGGGCGGCGGGGAGCTGTTTTTT. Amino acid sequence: CSVLTGGGGELFF.

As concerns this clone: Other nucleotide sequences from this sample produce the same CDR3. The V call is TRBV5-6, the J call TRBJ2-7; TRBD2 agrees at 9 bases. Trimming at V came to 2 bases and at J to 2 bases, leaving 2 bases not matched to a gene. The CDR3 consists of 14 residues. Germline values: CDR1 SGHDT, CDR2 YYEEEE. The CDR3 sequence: CASSLAGGPYEQYF. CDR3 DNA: TGTGCCAGCAGCTTAGCGGGAGGCCCCTACGAGCAGTACTTC.

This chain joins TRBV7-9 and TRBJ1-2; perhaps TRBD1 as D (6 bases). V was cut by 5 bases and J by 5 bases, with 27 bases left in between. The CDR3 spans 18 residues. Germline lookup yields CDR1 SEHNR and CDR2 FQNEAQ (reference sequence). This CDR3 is CASSGGEGTRIRLYGYTF. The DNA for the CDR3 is TGTGCCAGCAGCGGCGGGGAGGGGACACGTATTAGACTTTATGGCTACACCTTC.

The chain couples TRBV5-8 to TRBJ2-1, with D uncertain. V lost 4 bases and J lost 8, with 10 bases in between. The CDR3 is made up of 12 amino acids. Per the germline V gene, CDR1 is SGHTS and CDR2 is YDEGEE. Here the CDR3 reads CASSAQEYEQFF. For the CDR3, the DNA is TGTGCCAGCAGCGCACAAGAGTATGAGCAGTTCTTC.

CDR3 region: CASSGFGGGNTEAFF. CDR3 bases: TGCGCCAGCAGCGGCTTTGGGGGAGGGAACACTGAAGCTTTCTTT. The rearrangement links TRBV4-1 to TRBJ1-1; D is possibly TRBD1 (5 bases). The CDR3 sequence is 15 residues long. The V gene's germline CDR1 is MGHRA and CDR2 YSYEKL. The V gene lost 5 bases and the J gene lost 1 base, with 14 bases spanning the gap.

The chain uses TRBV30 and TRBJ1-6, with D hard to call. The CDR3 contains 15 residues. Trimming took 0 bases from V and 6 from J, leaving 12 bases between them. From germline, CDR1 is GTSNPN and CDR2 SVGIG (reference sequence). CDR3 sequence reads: CAWSVLEIGNSPLHF. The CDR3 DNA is TGTGCCTGGAGTGTCCTAGAGATTGGTAATTCACCCCTCCACTTT.

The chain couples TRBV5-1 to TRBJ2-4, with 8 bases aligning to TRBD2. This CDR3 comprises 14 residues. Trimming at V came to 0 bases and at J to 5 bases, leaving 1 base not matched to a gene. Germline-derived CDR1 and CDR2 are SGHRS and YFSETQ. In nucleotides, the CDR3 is TGCGCCAGCAGCTTGGAGGGACTAGAAAACATTCAGTACTTC. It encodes CASSLEGLENIQYF.